Listed below are T cell receptor beta chains from one sample, sequenced in a study of response to subunit inactivated influenza vaccine. TCRdb ran MiXCR on the RT-PCR reads and lists one entry per CDR3 protein. The table records 860,000 or so distinct CDR3 sequences, around 20% of them present only once. Here the sequenced sample was PBMCs from blood, taken around 5 days after vaccination. All receptors come from a man aged 50 to 60 who received an inactivated influenza vaccine. Each CDR3 is given with its conserved first and last residue. Fields, in order: J gene, clone size, D gene, V gene, CDR3 protein, CDR3 DNA. A D gene is named only where the DNA matches it firmly. Part of the rows lack a size; the others show once, few, many or a class for expanded clones.

J gene: TRBJ2-7
clone size: few
D gene: -
V gene: TRBV7-9
CDR3 protein: CASSSTTLDSYEQYF
CDR3 DNA: TGTGCCAGCAGCTCCACCACGCTAGACAGTTACGAGCAGTACTTC

J gene: TRBJ1-5
clone size: few
D gene: -
V gene: TRBV19
CDR3 protein: CATNPGFYGNQPQHF
CDR3 DNA: TGTGCCACCAATCCCGGCTTTTATGGGAATCAGCCCCAGCATTTT

J gene: TRBJ2-7
clone size: -
D gene: TRBD2
V gene: TRBV28
CDR3 protein: CASSLRWTSRAYEQYF
CDR3 DNA: TGTGCCAGCAGTTTACGATGGACTAGCAGAGCCTACGAGCAGTACTTC

J gene: TRBJ2-1
clone size: -
D gene: -
V gene: TRBV15
CDR3 protein: CATSREGIGGSYNEQFF
CDR3 DNA: TGTGCCACCAGCAGAGAGGGTATTGGGGGCTCCTACAATGAGCAGTTCTTC

J gene: TRBJ2-2
clone size: -
D gene: TRBD1
V gene: TRBV6-5
CDR3 protein: CASSLPGQYTGELFF
CDR3 DNA: TGTGCCAGCAGTTTACCGGGACAGTACACCGGGGAGCTGTTTTTT

J gene: TRBJ2-7
clone size: few
D gene: TRBD2
V gene: TRBV7-2
CDR3 protein: CASSLGTSGPHQYF
CDR3 DNA: TGTGCCAGCAGTTTAGGGACTAGCGGCCCTCACCAGTACTTC

J gene: TRBJ1-5
clone size: -
D gene: -
V gene: TRBV20-1
CDR3 protein: CSARAAGGAARPQHF
CDR3 DNA: TGCAGTGCTAGAGCCGCGGGGGGGGCGGCGAGGCCCCAGCATTTT

J gene: TRBJ2-4
clone size: medium-sized
D gene: -
V gene: TRBV20-1
CDR3 protein: CSATGGGGNIQYF
CDR3 DNA: TGCAGTGCTACCGGAGGAGGGGGAAACATTCAGTACTTC

J gene: TRBJ2-1
clone size: few
D gene: -
V gene: TRBV12-3/TRBV12-4
CDR3 protein: CASSFFRDNEQFF
CDR3 DNA: TGTGCCAGCAGTTTCTTCAGGGACAATGAGCAGTTCTTC

J gene: TRBJ2-7
clone size: few
D gene: -
V gene: TRBV20-1
CDR3 protein: CSARDQYEQYF
CDR3 DNA: TGCAGTGCTAGAGATCAATACGAGCAGTACTTC